A selection of T cell receptor beta chains follows, all from one sample in a study of technical replicates of blood from a few donors. Profiling relied on immunoSEQ multiplex PCR, and the TCRdb table lists in-frame clones only, not all of them. Of over 75,000 clones in the sample, around 97% are singletons; the top ten hold around 0.18%. The sample taken for sequencing was T cells isolated from PBMCs. Receptors originate from a human donor in good health. Each CDR3 is given with its conserved first and last residue.

j_call cdr3_length v_call cdr3_aa
TRBJ1-4 15 TRBV7-3 CASSYWDRDNEKLFF
TRBJ1-1 14 TRBV6-5 CASSFSAMNTEAFF
TRBJ2-3 14 TRBV5-1 CASRTGVSTDTQYF
TRBJ1-2 16 TRBV27 CASSPRVTGGLYGYTF
TRBJ2-6 18 TRBV11-2 CASSFLGQGNSGANVLTF
TRBJ1-4 14 TRBV19 CASRPTGRGEKLFF
TRBJ1-5 14 TRBV5-5 CASSIGGYNQPQHF
TRBJ1-6 15 TRBV5-1 CASSFSSSYNSPLHF
TRBJ1-1 16 TRBV6-1 CASSEPTSGAWTEAFF
TRBJ1-2 16 TRBV5-1 CASSLSADRRRGGYTF
TRBJ1-3 14 TRBV19 CASRQGGTGNTIYF
TRBJ1-1 13 TRBV7-9 CASSLARLTEAFF
TRBJ1-3 17 TRBV5-1 CASSPGTGSLVGNTIYF
TRBJ2-1 18 TRBV11-2 CASSLGFLAGGRYNEQFF
TRBJ2-5 16 TRBV5-1 CASKLGAGVFQETQYF
TRBJ1-4 13 TRBV28 CASRQGANEKLFF
TRBJ1-1 13 TRBV18 CASSPQRDTEAFF
TRBJ1-4 14 TRBV6-5 CASSYVASNEKLFF
TRBJ2-7 14 TRBV5-4 CASSRENRDYEQYF
TRBJ2-5 14 TRBV5-4 CASSLDSFQETQYF
TRBJ2-7 16 TRBV4-1 CASSQGSGRASAEQYF
TRBJ2-7 11 TRBV29-1 CSVRTGSEQYF
TRBJ2-7 14 TRBV6-1 CASSATSGSYEQYF
TRBJ2-7 14 TRBV5-6 CASIRSGRPYEQYF
TRBJ2-3 19 TRBV7-6 CASSSLGKRGGTHTDTQYF
TRBJ2-5 14 TRBV7-6 CASSPDWNQETQYF
TRBJ1-1 16 TRBV27 CASSLSWGQPRTEAFF
TRBJ1-5 13 TRBV5-6 CASSLRGNQPQHF
TRBJ2-1 16 TRBV2 CASVPQVAGGNNEQFF
TRBJ1-5 15 TRBV6-4 CASSPWGGSNQPQHF
TRBJ2-1 13 TRBV27 CASSFRGADEQFF
TRBJ2-3 13 TRBV5-1 CASRAITTDTQYF
TRBJ1-4 14 TRBV2 CASSPGRGTEKLFF
TRBJ1-1 12 TRBV29-1 CSVEQDNTEAFF
TRBJ1-2 14 TRBV11-2 CASSPQGPSYGYTF
TRBJ1-2 13 TRBV6-5 CASSLSGGHGYTF
TRBJ1-2 14 TRBV5-4 CASSWGTENYGYTF
TRBJ1-1 16 TRBV18 CASSPGTGRWSTEAFF
TRBJ2-3 14 TRBV6-5 CASIGTGGTDTQYF
TRBJ2-1 17 TRBV4-1 CASSHPLRTSGNNEQFF
TRBJ1-5 15 TRBV28 CASRLTGQGKLPQHF
TRBJ1-3 14 TRBV10-1 CASGDSGSGNTIYF
TRBJ2-5 13 TRBV7-3 CASSLSPGETQYF
TRBJ2-7 14 TRBV6-6 CASSPPGTGDEQYF
TRBJ2-3 14 TRBV11-3 CASSLSGPRDTQYF
TRBJ2-7 15 TRBV5-4 CASSTTSGGFYEQYF
TRBJ2-5 17 TRBV29-1 CSVVHRFRGLTGETQYF
TRBJ1-4 15 TRBV7-8 CASSHILGLNEKLFF
TRBJ2-7 15 TRBV30 CAWIPGLAGPYEQYF
TRBJ2-3 16 TRBV4-1 CASSLPDRDYTDTQYF
TRBJ2-7 13 TRBV29-1 CSVGGRLAYEQYF
TRBJ2-1 16 TRBV5-1 CASSLLVLAGDNEQFF
TRBJ2-5 16 TRBV7-9 CASSSGLAGEQETQYF
TRBJ2-3 14 TRBV5-1 CASSSGGGTDTQYF